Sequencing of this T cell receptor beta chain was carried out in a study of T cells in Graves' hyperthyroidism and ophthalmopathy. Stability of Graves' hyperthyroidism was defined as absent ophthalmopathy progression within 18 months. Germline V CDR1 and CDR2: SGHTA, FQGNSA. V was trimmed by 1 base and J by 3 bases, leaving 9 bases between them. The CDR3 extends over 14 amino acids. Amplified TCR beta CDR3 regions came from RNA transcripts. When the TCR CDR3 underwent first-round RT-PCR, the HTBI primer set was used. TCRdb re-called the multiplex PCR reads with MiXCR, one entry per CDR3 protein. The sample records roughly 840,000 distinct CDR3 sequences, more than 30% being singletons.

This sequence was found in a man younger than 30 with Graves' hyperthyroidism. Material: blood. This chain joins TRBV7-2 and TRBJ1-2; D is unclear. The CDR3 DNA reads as TGTGCCAGCAGCTTAGATTTGCAGTACTATGGCTACACCTTC. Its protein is CASSLDLQYYGYTF.